The 8 T cell receptor beta chains given below trace back to one sample, sequenced in a study of T cell responses to AZD1222 COVID-19 vaccine (dated by TCRdb to the early 2020s). The time point label, as the study defines it: baseline before first vaccination. The library was obtained by the immunoSEQ multiplex PCR assay. TCRdb took over this immuneACCESS table, retaining in-frame rearrangements with V and J assigned. Such tables are incomplete; in checked studies, under half of the missing clones stem from an unresolved V gene, and the remainder is unexplained. The sample table includes 150,000 or so clones. The top ten hold 2.2% of the sample. The source material was peripheral blood. The receptors here all came from an adult in good health.

V is TRBV5-1 and J is TRBJ1-2; a weak D match, TRBD1 (5 bases). The length of the CDR3 is 12 residues. V was clipped by 3 bases and J by 4 bases, with 7 bases between them. Per the germline V gene, CDR1 is SGHRS and CDR2 is YFSETQ. The CDR3 reads CASSWGSYGYTF. The CDR3, as DNA: TGCGCCAGCAGCTGGGGGAGCTATGGCTACACCTTC.

CDR3 bases: TGTGCCAGCAGCAAGACTAGCGGGGGGTCCCTAGGCGATACGCAGTATTTT. This encodes CASSKTSGGSLGDTQYF. The rearrangement links TRBV5-8 to TRBJ2-3, with 13 bases aligning to TRBD2. This CDR3 contains 17 residues. Germline-derived CDR1 and CDR2 are SGHTS and YDEGEE. V was clipped by 4 bases and J by 6 bases; unmatched bases: 11. The full variable domain, in which reference TRBV5-8 and TRBJ2-3 provide the parts outside the CDR3, is EAGVTQSPTHLIKTRGQQATLRCSPISGHTSVYWYQQALGLGLQFLLWYDEGEERNRGNFPPRFSGRQFPNYSSELNVNALELEDSALYLCASSKTSGGSLGDTQYFGPGTRLTVL.

This rearrangement joins TRBV7-8 to TRBJ2-7; 8 positions agree with TRBD2. The CDR3 has 17 residues. With 2 bases clipped from V and 7 bases from J, the junction kept 16 bases outside the gene matches. CDR1 and CDR2 (germline): SGHVS, FQNEAQ. The CDR3 loop is CASSLSGSGGRGGEQYF. CDR3 DNA sequence: TGTGCCAGCAGCTTATCAGGTTCGGGGGGGCGAGGCGGGGAGCAGTACTTC.

The chain uses TRBV20-1 and TRBJ2-1; 11 nucleotides agree with TRBD2. Looked up from germline, CDR1 is DFQATT and CDR2 is SNEGSKA (reference sequence). V trimming: 3 bases; J trimming: 3 bases; junction bases outside the gene matches: 16. The CDR3 is made up of 19 amino acids. The CDR3 loop reads CSASLDPELAGGIYNEQFF. The CDR3 bases are TGCAGTGCTAGTCTAGATCCTGAGCTAGCGGGGGGCATCTACAATGAGCAGTTCTTC.

Worth noting for this clone: The junction and the germline gene differ at one end; a read error may be behind it. The chain combines TRBV30 with TRBJ1-5; tentative D call: TRBD1 (6 bases). The CDR3 contains 13 residues. The germline gives CDR1 GTSNPN, CDR2 SVGIG (reference sequence). The CDR3 here is CAWTVGGKQPQHF. The CDR3 nucleotides read TGTGCCTGGACGGTGGGGGGCAAGCAGCCCCAGCATTTT.

The rearrangement joins TRBV19 to TRBJ2-1; tentatively, D is TRBD2 (7 bases). V was trimmed by 3 bases and J by 7 bases, leaving 16 bases between them. The CDR3 covers 15 residues. Germline V gene lookup returns CDR1 LNHDA and CDR2 SQIVND (reference sequence). Here the CDR3 reads CASSMNGGHLNEQFF. The DNA of the CDR3 is TGTGCCAGTAGTATGAACGGGGGGCATTTGAATGAGCAGTTCTTC.

J is TRBJ2-1 and V is TRBV4-2, with TRBD1 as a possible D gene (6 bases). Trimming stripped 1 base from V and 4 bases from J, with 8 bases between. The germline CDR1 and CDR2 sequences are LGHNA and YNFKEQ. The CDR3 is 14 amino acids. CDR3 residues: CASSQAGQYNEQFF. CDR3 bases: TGTGCCAGCAGCCAAGCTGGACAGTACAATGAGCAGTTCTTC.

V and J are TRBV9 and TRBJ1-6; D is uncertain. The CDR3 extends over 14 amino acids. The germline CDR1 and CDR2 sequences are SGDLS and YYNGEE. Deletions cut 4 bases from V and 9 bases from J, with 14 bases between. CDR3 protein: CASSPSSEVSPLHF. In nucleotides, the CDR3 is TGTGCCAGCAGCCCCTCCAGTGAAGTTTCACCCCTCCACTTT.